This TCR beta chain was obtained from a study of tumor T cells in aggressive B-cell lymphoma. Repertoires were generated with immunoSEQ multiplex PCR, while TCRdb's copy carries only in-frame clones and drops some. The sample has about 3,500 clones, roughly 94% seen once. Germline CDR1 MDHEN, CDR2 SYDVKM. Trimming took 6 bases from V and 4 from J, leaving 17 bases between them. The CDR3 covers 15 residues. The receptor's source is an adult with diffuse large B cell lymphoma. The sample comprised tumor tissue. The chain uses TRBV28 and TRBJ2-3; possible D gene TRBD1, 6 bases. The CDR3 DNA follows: TGTGCCAGCAGGTCGCCGACAGGCTACGCAGATACGCAGTATTTT. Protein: CASRSPTGYADTQYF.